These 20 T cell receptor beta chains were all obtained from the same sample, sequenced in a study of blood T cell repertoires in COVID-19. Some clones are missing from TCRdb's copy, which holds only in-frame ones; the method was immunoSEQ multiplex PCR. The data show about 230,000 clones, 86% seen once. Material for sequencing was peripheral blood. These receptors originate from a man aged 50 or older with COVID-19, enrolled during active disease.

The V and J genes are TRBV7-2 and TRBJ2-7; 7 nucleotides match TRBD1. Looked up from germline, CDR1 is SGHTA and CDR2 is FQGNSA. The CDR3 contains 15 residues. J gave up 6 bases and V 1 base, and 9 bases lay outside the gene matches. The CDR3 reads CASSLDRDRRGEQYF. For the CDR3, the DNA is TGTGCCAGCAGCTTAGACCGGGACAGACGGGGCGAGCAGTACTTC. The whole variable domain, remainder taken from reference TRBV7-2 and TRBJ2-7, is GAGVSQSPSNKVTEKGKDVELRCDPISGHTALYWYRQSLGQGLEFLIYFQGNSAPDKSGLPSDRFSAERTGGSVSTLTIQRTQQEDSAVYLCASSLDRDRRGEQYFGPGTRLTVT.

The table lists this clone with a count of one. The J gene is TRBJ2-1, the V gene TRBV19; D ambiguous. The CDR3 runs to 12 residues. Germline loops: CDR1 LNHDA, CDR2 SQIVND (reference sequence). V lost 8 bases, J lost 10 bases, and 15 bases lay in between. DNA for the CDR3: TGTGCCAGTTTCGGGTTACCTGGGGAGCAGTTCTTC. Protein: CASFGLPGEQFF.

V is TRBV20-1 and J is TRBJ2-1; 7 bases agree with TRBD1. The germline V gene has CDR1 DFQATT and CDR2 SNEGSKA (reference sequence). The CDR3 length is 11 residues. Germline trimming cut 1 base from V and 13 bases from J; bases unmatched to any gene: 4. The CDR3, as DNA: TGCAGTGCTAGAGTAGGACAGGCCCAGTTCTTC. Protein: CSARVGQAQFF.

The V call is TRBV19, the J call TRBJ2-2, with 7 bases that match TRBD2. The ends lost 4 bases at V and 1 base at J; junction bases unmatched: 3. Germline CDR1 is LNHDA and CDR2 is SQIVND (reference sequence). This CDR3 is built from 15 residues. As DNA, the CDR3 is TGTGCCAGTAGTAGGGAGGGGCAGAACACCGGGGAGCTGTTTTTT. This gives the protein CASSREGQNTGELFF.

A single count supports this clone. The DNA of the CDR3 is TGCGCCAGCCAAACCGGACACTCATACACCGGGGAGCTGTTTTTT. Protein sequence: CASQTGHSYTGELFF. This sequence joins TRBV5-1 and TRBJ2-2; a possible D gene is TRBD1 (5 bases). CDR1 SGHRS and CDR2 YFSETQ come from the germline V gene. V gave up 7 bases and J gave up 3 bases, with 16 bases separating them. There are 15 residues in the CDR3.

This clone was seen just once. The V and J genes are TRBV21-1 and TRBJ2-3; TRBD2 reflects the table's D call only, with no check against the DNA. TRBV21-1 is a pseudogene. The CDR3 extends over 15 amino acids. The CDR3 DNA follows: TGTGCCAGCAATCGGTGGCTAGCGCAAACAGATACGCAGTATTTT. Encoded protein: CASNRWLAQTDTQYF.

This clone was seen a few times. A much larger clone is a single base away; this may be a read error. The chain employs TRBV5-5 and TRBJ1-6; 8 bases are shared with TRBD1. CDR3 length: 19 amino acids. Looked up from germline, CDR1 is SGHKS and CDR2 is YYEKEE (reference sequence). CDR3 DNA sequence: TGTGCCACCAGCAACGGGGGGCAGGGGGCGGGCTCCTATAATTCACCCCTCCACTTT. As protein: CATSNGGQGAGSYNSPLHF.

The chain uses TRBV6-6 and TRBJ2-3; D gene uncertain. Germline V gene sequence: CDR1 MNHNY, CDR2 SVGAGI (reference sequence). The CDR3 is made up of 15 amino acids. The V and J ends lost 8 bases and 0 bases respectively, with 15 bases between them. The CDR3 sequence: CASSRSQFSTDTQYF. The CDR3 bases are TGTGCCAGCTCCCGGAGTCAGTTTAGCACAGATACGCAGTATTTT.

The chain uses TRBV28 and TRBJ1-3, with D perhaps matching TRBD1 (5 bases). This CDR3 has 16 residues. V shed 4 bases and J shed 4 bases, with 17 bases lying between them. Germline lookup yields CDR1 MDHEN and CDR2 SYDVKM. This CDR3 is CASSSSTAPVGNTIYF. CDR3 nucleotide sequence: TGTGCCAGCAGTTCCTCGACAGCCCCCGTAGGAAACACCATATATTTT.

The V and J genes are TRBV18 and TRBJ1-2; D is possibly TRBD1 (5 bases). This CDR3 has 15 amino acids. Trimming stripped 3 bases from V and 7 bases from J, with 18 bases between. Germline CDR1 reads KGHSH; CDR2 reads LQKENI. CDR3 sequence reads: CASSPGHGGDGGYTF. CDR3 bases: TGTGCCAGCTCACCCGGACACGGGGGGGATGGTGGCTACACCTTC.

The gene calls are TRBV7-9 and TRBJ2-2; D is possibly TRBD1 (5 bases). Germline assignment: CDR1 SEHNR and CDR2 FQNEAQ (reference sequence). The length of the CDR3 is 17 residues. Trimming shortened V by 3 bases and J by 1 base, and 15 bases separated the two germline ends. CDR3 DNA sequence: TGTGCCAGCAGCTTTCTGGGTGGTCAGGGGAACACCGGGGAGCTGTTTTTT. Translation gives CASSFLGGQGNTGELFF.

CDR3 region: CASSLDRSLQPQHF. The CDR3 DNA is TGTGCCAGCAGTTTGGACAGAAGCTTACAGCCCCAGCATTTT. V is TRBV28 and J is TRBJ1-5; a weak D match, TRBD1 (6 bases). Germline V gene lookup returns CDR1 MDHEN and CDR2 SYDVKM. This CDR3 contains 14 residues. V was pared by 3 bases and J by 7 bases, with 13 bases between. Supplemented by reference TRBV28 and TRBJ1-5, the full variable domain reads DVKVTQSSRYLVKRTGEKVFLECVQDMDHENMFWYRQDPGLGLRLIYFSYDVKMKEKGDIPEGYSVSREKKERFSLILESASTNQTSMYLCASSLDRSLQPQHFGDGTRLSIL.

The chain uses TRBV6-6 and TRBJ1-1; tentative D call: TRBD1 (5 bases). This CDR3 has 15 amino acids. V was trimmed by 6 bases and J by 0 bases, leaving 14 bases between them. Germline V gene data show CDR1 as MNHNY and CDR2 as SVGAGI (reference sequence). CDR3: CASSPRGSMNTEAFF. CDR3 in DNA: TGTGCCAGCAGCCCTCGGGGGAGCATGAACACTGAAGCTTTCTTT.

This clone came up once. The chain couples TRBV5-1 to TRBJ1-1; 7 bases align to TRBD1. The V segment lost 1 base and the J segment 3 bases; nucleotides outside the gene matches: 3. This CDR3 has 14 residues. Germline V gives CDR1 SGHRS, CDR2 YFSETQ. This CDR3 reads CASSLYQGDTEAFF. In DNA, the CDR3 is TGCGCCAGCAGCTTGTACCAGGGGGACACTGAAGCTTTCTTT.

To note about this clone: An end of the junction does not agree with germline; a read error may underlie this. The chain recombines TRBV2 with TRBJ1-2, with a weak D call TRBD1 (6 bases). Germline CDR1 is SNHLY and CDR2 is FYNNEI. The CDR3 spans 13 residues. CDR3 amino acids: CASGERQVYGYTF. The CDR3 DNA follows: TGTGCCAGCGGTGAAAGACAGGTTTATGGCTACACCTTC.

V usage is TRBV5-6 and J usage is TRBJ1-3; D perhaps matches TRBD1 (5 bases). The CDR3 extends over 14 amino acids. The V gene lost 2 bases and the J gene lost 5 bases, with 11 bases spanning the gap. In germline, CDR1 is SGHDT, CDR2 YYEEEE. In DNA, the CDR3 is TGTGCCAGCAGCTTATCAGGGCCCAGAAACACCATATATTTT. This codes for CASSLSGPRNTIYF.

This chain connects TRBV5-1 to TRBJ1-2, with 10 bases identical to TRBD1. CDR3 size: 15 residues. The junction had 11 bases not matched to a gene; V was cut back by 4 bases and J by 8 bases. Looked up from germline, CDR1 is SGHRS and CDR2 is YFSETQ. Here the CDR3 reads CASSPEGTGAKGYTF. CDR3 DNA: TGCGCCAGCAGCCCGGAGGGGACAGGGGCTAAAGGCTACACCTTC.

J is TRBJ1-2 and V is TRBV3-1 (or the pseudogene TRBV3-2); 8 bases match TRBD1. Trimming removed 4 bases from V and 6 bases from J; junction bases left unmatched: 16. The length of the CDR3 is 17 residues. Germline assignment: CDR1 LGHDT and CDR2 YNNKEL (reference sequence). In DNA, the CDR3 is TGTGCCAGCAGCCTAGACAGGGGTAGGGTCTCACACCATGGCTACACCTTC. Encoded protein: CASSLDRGRVSHHGYTF.

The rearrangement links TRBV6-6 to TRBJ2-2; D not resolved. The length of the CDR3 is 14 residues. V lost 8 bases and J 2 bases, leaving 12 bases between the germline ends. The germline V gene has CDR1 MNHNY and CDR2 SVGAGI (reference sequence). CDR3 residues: CASVEPGNTGELFF. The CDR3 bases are TGTGCCAGCGTGGAACCGGGTAACACCGGGGAGCTGTTTTTT.

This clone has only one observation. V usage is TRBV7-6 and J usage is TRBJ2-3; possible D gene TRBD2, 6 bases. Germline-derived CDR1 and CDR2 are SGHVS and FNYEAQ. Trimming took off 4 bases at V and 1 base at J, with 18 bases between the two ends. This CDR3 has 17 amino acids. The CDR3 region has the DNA TGTGCCAGCAGCTCATCCCAAGGAGGGCGGGGCACAGATACGCAGTATTTT. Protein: CASSSSQGGRGTDTQYF. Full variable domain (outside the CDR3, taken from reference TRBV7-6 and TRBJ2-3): GAGVSQSPRYKVTKRGQDVALRCDPISGHVSLYWYRQALGQGPEFLTYFNYEAQQDKSGLPNDRFSAERPEGSISTLTIQRTEQRDSAMYRCASSSSQGGRGTDTQYFGPGTRLTVL.